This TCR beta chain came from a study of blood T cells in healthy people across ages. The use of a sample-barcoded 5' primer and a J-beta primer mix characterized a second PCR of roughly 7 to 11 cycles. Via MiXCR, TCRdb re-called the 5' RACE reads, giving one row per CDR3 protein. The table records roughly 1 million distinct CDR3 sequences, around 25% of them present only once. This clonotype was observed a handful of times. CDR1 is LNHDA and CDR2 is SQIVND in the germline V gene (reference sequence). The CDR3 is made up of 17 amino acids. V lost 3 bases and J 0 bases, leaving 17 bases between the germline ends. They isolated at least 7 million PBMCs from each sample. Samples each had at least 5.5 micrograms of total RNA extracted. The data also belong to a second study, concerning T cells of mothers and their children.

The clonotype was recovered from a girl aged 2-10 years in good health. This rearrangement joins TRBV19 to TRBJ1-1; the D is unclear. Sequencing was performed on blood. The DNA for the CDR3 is TGTGCCAGTAGTATGAATCGACTGAGCCCCATGAACACTGAAGCTTTCTTT. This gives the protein CASSMNRLSPMNTEAFF.